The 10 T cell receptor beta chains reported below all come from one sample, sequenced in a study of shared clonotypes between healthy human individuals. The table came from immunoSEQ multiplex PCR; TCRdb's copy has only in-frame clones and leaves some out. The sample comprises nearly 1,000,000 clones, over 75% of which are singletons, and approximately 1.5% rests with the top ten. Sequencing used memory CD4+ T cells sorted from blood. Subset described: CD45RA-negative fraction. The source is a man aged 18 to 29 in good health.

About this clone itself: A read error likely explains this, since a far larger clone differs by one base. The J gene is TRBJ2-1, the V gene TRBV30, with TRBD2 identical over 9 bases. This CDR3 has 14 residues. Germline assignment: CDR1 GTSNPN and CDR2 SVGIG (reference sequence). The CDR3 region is CAWSSGLASNGQFF. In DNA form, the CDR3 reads TGTGCCTGGAGTTCAGGACTAGCGAGCAATGGGCAGTTCTTC. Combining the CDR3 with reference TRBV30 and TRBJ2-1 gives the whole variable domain SQTIHQWPATLVQPVGSPLSLECTVEGTSNPNLYWYRQAAGRGLQLLFYSVGIGQISSEVPQNLSASRPQDRQFILSSKKLLLSDSGFYLCAWSSGLASNGQFFGPGTRLTVL.

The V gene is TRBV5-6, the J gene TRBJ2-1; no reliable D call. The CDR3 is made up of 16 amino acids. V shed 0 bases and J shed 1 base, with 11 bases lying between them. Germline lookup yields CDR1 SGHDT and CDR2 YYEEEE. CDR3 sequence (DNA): TGTGCCAGCAGCTTGGAAGGGATACAGTCCTACAATGAGCAGTTCTTC. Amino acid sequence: CASSLEGIQSYNEQFF.

The CDR3 nucleotides read TGTGCCAGCAGTTTATTCCCCAGACAGGGGGGCCTCACCGATACGCAGTATTTT. It codes for CASSLFPRQGGLTDTQYF. The V and J genes are TRBV27 and TRBJ2-3, with TRBD1 matching over 9 bases. The CDR3 loop spans 18 amino acids. After removal of 1 base from V and 6 bases from J, the junction contained 14 bases not matched to a gene. The V gene's germline CDR1 is MNHEY and CDR2 SMNVEV (reference sequence).

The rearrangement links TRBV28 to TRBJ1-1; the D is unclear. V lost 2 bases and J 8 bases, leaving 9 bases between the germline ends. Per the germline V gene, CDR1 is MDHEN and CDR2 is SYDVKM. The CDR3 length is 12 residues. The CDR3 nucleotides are TGTGCCAGCAGTTTAGTAACTTGGGAAGCTTTCTTT. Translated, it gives CASSLVTWEAFF.

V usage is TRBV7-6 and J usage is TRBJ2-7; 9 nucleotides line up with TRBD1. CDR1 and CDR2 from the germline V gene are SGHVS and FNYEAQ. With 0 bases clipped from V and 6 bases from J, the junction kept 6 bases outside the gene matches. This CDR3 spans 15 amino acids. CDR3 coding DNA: TGTGCCAGCAGCTTAGCGGACAGGGGAGGAAGCGAGCAGTACTTC. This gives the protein CASSLADRGGSEQYF.

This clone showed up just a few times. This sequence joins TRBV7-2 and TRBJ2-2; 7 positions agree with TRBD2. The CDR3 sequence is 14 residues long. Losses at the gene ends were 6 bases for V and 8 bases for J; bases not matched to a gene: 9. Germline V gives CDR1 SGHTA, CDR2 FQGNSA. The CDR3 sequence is CASRGGTPKGELFF. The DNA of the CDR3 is TGTGCCAGCAGGGGGGGGACCCCAAAGGGGGAGCTGTTTTTT.

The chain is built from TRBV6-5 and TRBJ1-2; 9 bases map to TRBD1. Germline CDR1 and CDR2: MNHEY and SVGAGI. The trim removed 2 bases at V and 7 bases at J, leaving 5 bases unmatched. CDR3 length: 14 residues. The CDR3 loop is CASSYRTGEFGYTF. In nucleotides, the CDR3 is TGTGCCAGCAGTTACAGGACAGGGGAATTTGGCTACACCTTC.

The CDR3 DNA is TGTGCCATCAGTACGAACCCAGGGGATCAGCCCCAGCATTTT. Translation gives CAISTNPGDQPQHF. The chain has TRBV10-3 and TRBJ1-5; possibly TRBD1 for D (6 bases). From germline, CDR1 is ENHRY and CDR2 SYGVKD. The V end lost 5 bases, the J end lost 5 bases, and 13 bases lay between the germline ends. This CDR3 has 14 amino acids.

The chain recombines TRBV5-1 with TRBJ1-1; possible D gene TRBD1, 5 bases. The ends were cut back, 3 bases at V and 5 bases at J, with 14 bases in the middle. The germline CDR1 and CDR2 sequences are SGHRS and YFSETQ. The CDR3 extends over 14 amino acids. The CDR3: CASSSGGWGTEAFF. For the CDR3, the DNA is TGCGCCAGCAGCTCAGGAGGGTGGGGGACTGAAGCTTTCTTT.

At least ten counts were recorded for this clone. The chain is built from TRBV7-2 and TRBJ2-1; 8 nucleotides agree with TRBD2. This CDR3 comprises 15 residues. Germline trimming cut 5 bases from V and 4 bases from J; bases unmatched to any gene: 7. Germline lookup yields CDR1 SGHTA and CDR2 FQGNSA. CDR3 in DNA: TGTGCCAGCAGCCACGGGGCTAGCGGGTACAATGAGCAGTTCTTC. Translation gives CASSHGASGYNEQFF.